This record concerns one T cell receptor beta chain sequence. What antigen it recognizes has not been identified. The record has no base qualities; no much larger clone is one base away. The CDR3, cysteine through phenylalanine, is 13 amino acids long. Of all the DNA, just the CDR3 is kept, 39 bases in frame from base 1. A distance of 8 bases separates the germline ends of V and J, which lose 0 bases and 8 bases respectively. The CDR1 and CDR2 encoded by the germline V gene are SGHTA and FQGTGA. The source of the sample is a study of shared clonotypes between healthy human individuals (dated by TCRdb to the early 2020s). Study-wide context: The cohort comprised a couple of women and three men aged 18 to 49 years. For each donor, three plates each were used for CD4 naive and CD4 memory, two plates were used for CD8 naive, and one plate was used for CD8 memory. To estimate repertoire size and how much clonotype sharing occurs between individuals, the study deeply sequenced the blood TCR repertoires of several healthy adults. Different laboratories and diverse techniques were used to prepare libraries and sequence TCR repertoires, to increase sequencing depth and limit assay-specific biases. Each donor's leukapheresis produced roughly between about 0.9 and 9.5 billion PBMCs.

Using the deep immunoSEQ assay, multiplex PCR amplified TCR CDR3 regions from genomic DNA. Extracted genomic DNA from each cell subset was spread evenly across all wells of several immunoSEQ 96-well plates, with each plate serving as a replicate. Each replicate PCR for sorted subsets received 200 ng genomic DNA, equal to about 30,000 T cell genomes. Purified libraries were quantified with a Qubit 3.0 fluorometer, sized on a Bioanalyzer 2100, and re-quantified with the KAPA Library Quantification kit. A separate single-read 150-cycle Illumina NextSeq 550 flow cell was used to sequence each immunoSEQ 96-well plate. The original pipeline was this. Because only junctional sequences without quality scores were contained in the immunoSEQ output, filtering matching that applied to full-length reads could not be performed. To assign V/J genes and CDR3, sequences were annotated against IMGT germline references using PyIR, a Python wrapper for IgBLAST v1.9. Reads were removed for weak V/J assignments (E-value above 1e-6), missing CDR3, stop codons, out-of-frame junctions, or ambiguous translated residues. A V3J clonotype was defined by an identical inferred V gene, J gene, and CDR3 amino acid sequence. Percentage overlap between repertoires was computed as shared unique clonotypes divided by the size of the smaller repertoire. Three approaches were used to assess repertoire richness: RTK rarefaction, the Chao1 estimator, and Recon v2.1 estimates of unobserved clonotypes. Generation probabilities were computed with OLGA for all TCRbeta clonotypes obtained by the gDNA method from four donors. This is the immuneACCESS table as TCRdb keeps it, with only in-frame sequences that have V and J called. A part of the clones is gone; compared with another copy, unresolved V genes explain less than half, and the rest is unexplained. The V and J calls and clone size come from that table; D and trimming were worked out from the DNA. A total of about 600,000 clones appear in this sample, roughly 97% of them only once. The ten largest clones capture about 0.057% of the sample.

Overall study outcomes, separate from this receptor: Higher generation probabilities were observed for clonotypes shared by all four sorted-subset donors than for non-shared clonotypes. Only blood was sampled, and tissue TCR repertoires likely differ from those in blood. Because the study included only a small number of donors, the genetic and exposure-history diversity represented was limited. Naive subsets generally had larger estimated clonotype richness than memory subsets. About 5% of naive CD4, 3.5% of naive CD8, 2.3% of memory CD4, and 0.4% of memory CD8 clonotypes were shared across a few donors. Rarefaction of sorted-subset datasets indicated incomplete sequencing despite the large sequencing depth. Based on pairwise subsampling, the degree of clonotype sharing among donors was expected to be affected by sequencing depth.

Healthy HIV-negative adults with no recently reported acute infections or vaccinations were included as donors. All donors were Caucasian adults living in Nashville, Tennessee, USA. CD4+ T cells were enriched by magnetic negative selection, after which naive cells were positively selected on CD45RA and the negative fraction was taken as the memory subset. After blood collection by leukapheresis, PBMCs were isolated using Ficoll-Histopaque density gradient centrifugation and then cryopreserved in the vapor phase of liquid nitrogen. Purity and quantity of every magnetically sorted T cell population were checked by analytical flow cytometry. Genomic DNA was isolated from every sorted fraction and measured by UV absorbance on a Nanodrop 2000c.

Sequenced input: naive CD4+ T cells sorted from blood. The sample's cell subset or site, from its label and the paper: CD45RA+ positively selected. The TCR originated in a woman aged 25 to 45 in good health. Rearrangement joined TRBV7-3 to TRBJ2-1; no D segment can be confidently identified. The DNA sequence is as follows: TGTGCCAGCAGCTTAACTAGTTACGATGAGCAGTTCTTC. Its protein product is CASSLTSYDEQFF.